Below, one T cell receptor beta chain is given with its context. Its antigen is undetermined. The CDR3 length is 12 residues. Germline lookup yields CDR1 MNHEY and CDR2 SMNVEV (reference sequence). The V end lost 5 bases, the J end lost 5 bases, and 8 bases lay between the germline ends. The data derive from a study of T cell responses to AZD1222 COVID-19 vaccine. Libraries were prepared by immunoSEQ multiplex PCR; TCRdb keeps only in-frame clonotypes and omits some of them. The sample has around 130,000 clones, approximately 93% seen once. Study observations and caveats: Spike-wide vaccine-associated CD4 TCRs dominated at 160-218 and 743-854. Just 6 or 7 people given AZD1222 tested seropositive at baseline. Close to half of all spike-specific TCRs reportedly target regions of the variants that are unmutated. Repertoires were sampled only after the peak T cell response.

This specimen consisted of peripheral blood, obtained on day 0 of AZD1222 vaccination. The chain uses TRBV27 and TRBJ2-3; D unresolved. The clonotype originates from an adult in good health. Here the CDR3 reads CASSRNLDTQYF. CDR3 coding DNA: TGTGCCAGCAGTCGAAACCTAGATACGCAGTATTTT.